The next 16 T cell receptor beta chains were all read from a single sample in a study of T-cell reconstitution after alpha-beta-depleted transplantation in children. Unique molecular identifiers were used in preparing the TCRbeta library. Each CDR3 protein is one row after TCRdb ran MiXCR on the PCR reads. The sample has about 230,000 distinct CDR3 sequences, about a tenth seen once. Sample: PBMCs, taken before TCRalphabeta/CD19-depleted stem cell transplant. Receptors were obtained from a child younger than two with acute myeloid leukemia, due to receive a stem cell transplant.

This clonotype appeared many times. The genes are TRBV5-1 and TRBJ1-1; the match to TRBD1 covers 12 bases. Trimming took 7 bases from V and 1 from J; bases not matched to a gene: 8. The CDR3 covers 16 residues. Germline CDR1 and CDR2: SGHRS and YFSETQ. DNA for the CDR3: TGCGCCAGCGGGACAGGGGGCGCTTACGGGAACACTGAAGCTTTCTTT. It yields the protein CASGTGGAYGNTEAFF.

Ten or more counts support this clonotype. The genes are TRBV29-1 and TRBJ2-3; a possible D gene is TRBD1 (5 bases). The V and J ends lost 3 bases and 4 bases respectively, with 14 bases between them. The V gene's germline CDR1 is SQVTM and CDR2 ANQGSEA. There are 14 residues in the CDR3. The CDR3 is CSVEEQGGADTQYF. The DNA for the CDR3 is TGCAGCGTTGAGGAGCAGGGTGGCGCAGATACGCAGTATTTT.

The chain employs TRBV30 and TRBJ1-1; TRBD1 matches 7 bases. The V gene's germline CDR1 is GTSNPN and CDR2 SVGIG (reference sequence). There are 11 residues in the CDR3. Losses at the gene ends were 1 base for V and 8 bases for J; bases not matched to a gene: 1. The CDR3 loop reads CAWSAQGEAFF. DNA of the CDR3: TGTGCCTGGAGTGCACAGGGGGAAGCTTTCTTT.

This clonotype has just one count. One end of the junction is discordant with germline, which a read error may explain. The V and J genes are TRBV11-2 and TRBJ1-6; 7 bases are a match to TRBD1. The CDR3 extends over 15 amino acids. Looked up from germline, CDR1 is SGHAT and CDR2 is FQNNGV. Here the CDR3 DNA reads TGTGCCAACAGCTTAGGGGGCCCCTATAATTCACCCCTCCACTTT. Its translation is CANSLGGPYNSPLHF.

This clonotype was counted a single time. This may be a read error, as it is one base from a much larger clone. Lacking the conserved final phenylalanine or tryptophan, this CDR3 likely reflects a read error. This chain uses TRBV12-3 or TRBV12-4 with TRBJ1-1; D uncertain. This CDR3 is 14 amino acids long. Trimming stripped 1 base from V and 7 bases from J, with 13 bases between. CDR3 nucleotide sequence: TGTGCCAGCAGTTTAGTACACCCGTACGATGAAGCTTTCATT. Residues: CASSLVHPYDEAFI.

This clonotype was found many times. This chain joins TRBV20-1 and TRBJ1-2, with D perhaps matching TRBD1 (5 bases). The germline V gene encodes CDR1 DFQATT and CDR2 SNEGSKA (reference sequence). This CDR3 is 12 amino acids long. V lost 3 bases and J lost 2, with 7 bases in between. The CDR3 reads CSARGVNYGYTF. CDR3 in DNA: TGCAGTGCTAGGGGGGTAAACTATGGCTACACCTTC.

This clonotype showed up many times. This chain connects TRBV7-9 to TRBJ2-3; 7 bases fit TRBD1. V dropped 5 bases and J dropped 3; count of bases not matched to a gene: 8. Germline V lookup: CDR1 SEHNR, CDR2 FQNEAQ (reference sequence). The CDR3 spans 15 residues. The CDR3 coding sequence is TGTGCCAGCAGCACAGGAAGGGACAGAACAGATACGCAGTATTTT. Translated, it gives CASSTGRDRTDTQYF.

This clonotype showed up just a few times. The V call is TRBV28, the J call TRBJ2-3; D not certain. Germline CDR1 MDHEN, CDR2 SYDVKM. CDR3 length: 15 residues. V dropped 6 bases and J dropped 6 bases, with 19 bases sitting between them. The CDR3 is CASSTKKRRRDTQYF. CDR3 DNA: TGTGCCAGCAGCACTAAAAAAAGGCGGCGCGATACGCAGTATTTT.

In its sample, this clonotype was seen many times. The genes are TRBV20-1 and TRBJ1-1; 8 nucleotides agree with TRBD1. This CDR3 has 15 residues. V gave up 0 bases and J gave up 4 bases; unmatched junction bases: 7. Germline-derived CDR1 and CDR2 are DFQATT and SNEGSKA (reference sequence). The CDR3, as DNA: TGCAGTGCTAGAGATCAGGACAGGGCGACCACTGAAGCTTTCTTT. Protein sequence: CSARDQDRATTEAFF.

This clonotype was observed a few times. The rearrangement uses TRBV6-2 or TRBV6-3 and TRBJ2-5; no definite D call. Germline V gene lookup returns CDR1 MNHEY and CDR2 SVGEGT. Trimming cost V 5 bases and J 1 base, with 14 bases left between them. CDR3 size: 15 residues. This CDR3 is CASSSSQVGQETQYF. The DNA of the CDR3 is TGTGCCAGCAGTAGTTCCCAGGTCGGCCAAGAGACCCAGTACTTC.

At least ten counts were recorded for this clonotype. This chain joins TRBV9 and TRBJ1-1; tentative D call: TRBD1 (6 bases). Germline-derived CDR1 and CDR2 are SGDLS and YYNGEE. The germline V and J ends were trimmed by 3 bases and 8 bases, with 17 bases remaining between them. This CDR3 comprises 14 residues. The CDR3 coding sequence is TGTGCCAGCAGCGACGGGAGGGGGGACTCCGAAGCTTTCTTT. This encodes CASSDGRGDSEAFF.

This clonotype was seen repeatedly, ten times or more. Written as DNA, the CDR3 is TGTGCCAGCTCACAAAGCTCCTACAATGAGCAGTTCTTC. This encodes CASSQSSYNEQFF. This chain uses TRBV18 with TRBJ2-1; unclear D gene. The CDR3 length is 13 residues. Germline values: CDR1 KGHSH, CDR2 LQKENI. Between the trimmed V and J ends, which lost 4 bases and 0 bases, there was a span of 4 bases. Using reference TRBV18 and TRBJ2-1 for the parts outside the CDR3, the full variable domain is NAGVMQNPRHLVRRRGQEARLRCSPMKGHSHVYWYRQLPEEGLKFMVYLQKENIIDESGMPKERFSAEFPKEGPSILRIQQVVRGDSAAYFCASSQSSYNEQFFGPGTRLTVL.

At least ten counts were recorded for this clonotype. This sequence joins TRBV5-1 and TRBJ2-5; the D is unclear. V was cut by 0 bases and J by 5 bases, with 14 bases left in between. Per the germline V gene, CDR1 is SGHRS and CDR2 is YFSETQ. The CDR3 consists of 15 residues. The CDR3 region is CASSLVVANVETQYF. CDR3 nucleotides: TGCGCCAGCAGCTTGGTGGTGGCCAATGTGGAGACCCAGTACTTC.

This clonotype was counted ten times or more. The chain joins TRBV18 to TRBJ1-4; TRBD1 matches at 10 bases. The V and J ends lost 3 bases and 8 bases, in that order; junction bases with no gene match: 9. Germline V CDR1 and CDR2: KGHSH, LQKENI. This CDR3 contains 16 residues. The CDR3 bases are TGTGCCAGCTCACCGACTACCGGGACAGGGGAAGAAAAACTGTTTTTT. Translating gives CASSPTTGTGEEKLFF.

The J gene is TRBJ2-3, the V gene TRBV19; the D call may be TRBD1 or TRBD2 (6 bases each). V was cut by 3 bases and J by 2 bases, with 12 bases left in between. The CDR3 spans 15 residues. CDR1 and CDR2 (germline): LNHDA, SQIVND (reference sequence). The CDR3 protein is CASSITGAFTDTQYF. The CDR3 region has the DNA TGTGCCAGTAGTATCACGGGGGCCTTCACAGATACGCAGTATTTT.

This clonotype came up many times. This chain links TRBV28 with TRBJ2-5; D possibly uses TRBD1 or TRBD2 (5 bases each). This CDR3 is 16 amino acids long. Germline V gene lookup returns CDR1 MDHEN and CDR2 SYDVKM. V was pared by 5 bases and J by 2 bases, with 18 bases between. This CDR3 reads CASSPLGGRGQETQYF. Here the CDR3 DNA reads TGTGCCAGCAGTCCTCTTGGGGGTAGAGGGCAAGAGACCCAGTACTTC.